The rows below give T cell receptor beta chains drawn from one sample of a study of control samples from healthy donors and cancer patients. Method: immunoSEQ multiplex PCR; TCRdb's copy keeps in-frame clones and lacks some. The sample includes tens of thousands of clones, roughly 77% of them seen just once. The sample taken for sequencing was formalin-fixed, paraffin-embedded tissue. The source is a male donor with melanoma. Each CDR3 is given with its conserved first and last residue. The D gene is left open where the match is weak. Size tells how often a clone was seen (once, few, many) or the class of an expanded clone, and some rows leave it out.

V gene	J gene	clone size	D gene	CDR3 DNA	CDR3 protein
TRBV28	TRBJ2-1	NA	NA	TGTGCCACTAAAGGCGGGGTTTTTTACAATAAGCAGTTCTTC	CATKGGVFYNKQFF
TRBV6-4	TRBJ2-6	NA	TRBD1	TGTGCCAGCAGCAGACAGGGGGGGTACTCTGGGGCCAACGTCCTGACTTTC	CASSRQGGYSGANVLTF
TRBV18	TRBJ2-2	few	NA	TGTGCCAGCTCCCTACAACGGGACACCGGGGAGCTGTTTTTT	CASSLQRDTGELFF
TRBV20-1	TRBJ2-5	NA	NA	TGCAGTGCTAGTGAGGGCCACCCGCAGACCCAGTACTTC	CSASEGHPQTQYF
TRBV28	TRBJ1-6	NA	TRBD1	TGTGCCAGCAGCCCAGGACAGGGAAATTCACCCCTCCACTTT	CASSPGQGNSPLHF
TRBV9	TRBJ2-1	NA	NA	TGTGCCAGCAGCGTTAGGACCGGGGAGCAGTTCTTC	CASSVRTGEQFF
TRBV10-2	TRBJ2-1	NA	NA	TGCGCCAGCAGTTTTGGACGGCGGAGGTACAATGAGCAGTTCTTC	CASSFGRRRYNEQFF
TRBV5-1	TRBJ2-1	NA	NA	TGCGCCAGCAGCCCACTCGGGGCGGGCTTAAGTTCTAATGAGCAGTTCTTC	CASSPLGAGLSSNEQFF
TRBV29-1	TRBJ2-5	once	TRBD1	TGCAGCGTCGGGGGGACAGGGGCGGAGACTCAGTACTTC	CSVGGTGAETQYF
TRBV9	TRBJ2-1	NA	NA	TGTGCCAGCAGCGTAGGTTCCTACAATGAGCAGTTCTTC	CASSVGSYNEQFF
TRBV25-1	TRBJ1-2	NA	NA	TGTGCCAGCAGTGAATGGAAAGATTTGGGATATGGCTACACCTTC	CASSEWKDLGYGYTF
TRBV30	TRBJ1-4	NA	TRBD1	TGTGCCTGGAGTCCAGGGGGAGGTCTAAGGGAAAAACTGTTTTTT	CAWSPGGGLREKLFF
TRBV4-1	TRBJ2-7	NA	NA	TGCGCCAGCAGCCCTCAGACAGGGAGGTACGAGCAGTACTTC	CASSPQTGRYEQYF
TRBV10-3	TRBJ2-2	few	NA	TGTGCCATCAGTGAGAGGGGGGGAGGCATAAACACCGGGGAGCTGTTTTTT	CAISERGGGINTGELFF
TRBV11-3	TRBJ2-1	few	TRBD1	TGTGCCAGCAGCCCAGGGGGTCGACTCTACAATGAGCAGTTCTTC	CASSPGGRLYNEQFF
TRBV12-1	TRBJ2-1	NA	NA	TGTGCCAGCAGCTTTGGGCCAGCGGGAGGGTCCTACAATGAGCAGTTCTTC	CASSFGPAGGSYNEQFF
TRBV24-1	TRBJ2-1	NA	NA	TGTGCCACCAGTGACCCTAGTGGGGGCTCCTACAATGAGCAGTTCTTC	CATSDPSGGSYNEQFF
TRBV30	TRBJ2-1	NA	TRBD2	TGTGCCTGGGAGAAGGCTAGCGGGAGTTATGAGCAGTTCTTC	CAWEKASGSYEQFF
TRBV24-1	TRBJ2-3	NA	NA	TGTGCCACCAGTGGGATCGGGACGGACACAGATACGCAGTATTTT	CATSGIGTDTDTQYF
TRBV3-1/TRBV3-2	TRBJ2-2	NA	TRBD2	TGTGCCAGCGGAAGCGGGGGAGAGACCGGGGAGCTGTTTTTT	CASGSGGETGELFF
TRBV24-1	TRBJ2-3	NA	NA	TGTGCCACCAGTGATCCCGAACCTCCAGATACACAGTATTTT	CATSDPEPPDTQYF
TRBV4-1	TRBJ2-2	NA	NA	TGCGCCAGCAGCCAAGATGGGGCAAGGAACACCGGGGAGCTGTTTTTT	CASSQDGARNTGELFF
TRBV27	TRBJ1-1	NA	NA	TGTGCCAGCAGTTTATTCAAGAACACTGAAGCTTTCTTT	CASSLFKNTEAFF
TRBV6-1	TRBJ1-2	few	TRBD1	TGTGCCAGCAGTGAAGAGGGGGCCCACTATGGCTACACCTTC	CASSEEGAHYGYTF
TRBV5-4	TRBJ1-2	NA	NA	TGTGCCAGCAGCTTGAGCATGGATGGCTACACCTTC	CASSLSMDGYTF
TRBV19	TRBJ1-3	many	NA	TGTGCCAGTAGTATGCTCGGAAACACCATATATTTT	CASSMLGNTIYF
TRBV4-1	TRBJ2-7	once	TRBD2	TGCGCCAGCAGCCAATTCAGCGGGACTGGCAACTACGAGCAGTACTTC	CASSQFSGTGNYEQYF
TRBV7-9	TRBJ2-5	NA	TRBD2	TGTGCCAGCAGCTTAGGGACTAGCGGCCTCCAAGAGACCCAGTACTTC	CASSLGTSGLQETQYF
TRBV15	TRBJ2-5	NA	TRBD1	TGTGCCTTTAAAATTGACAGGGTCCAAGAGACCCAGTACTTC	CAFKIDRVQETQYF
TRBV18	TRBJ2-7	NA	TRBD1	TGTGCCAGCTCACCAATATGGGACAGGAACGCCTACGAGCAGTACTTC	CASSPIWDRNAYEQYF
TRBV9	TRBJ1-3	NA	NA	TGTGCCAGCAGCGTACGGCCGGGTGGAAACACCATATATTTT	CASSVRPGGNTIYF
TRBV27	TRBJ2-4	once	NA	TGTGCCAGCAGTCCGTATGGGGGTTCCAAAAACATTCAGTACTTC	CASSPYGGSKNIQYF
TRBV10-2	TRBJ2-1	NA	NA	TGCGCCAGCAGTGACCCAGGGGCGGACAGCGAGGGGGGCCTAAAATATGAGCAGTTCTTC	CASSDPGADSEGGLKYEQFF
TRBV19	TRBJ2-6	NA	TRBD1	TGTGCCAGTAGTCCGACAGGGGTAGGGGCCAACGTCCTGACTTTC	CASSPTGVGANVLTF
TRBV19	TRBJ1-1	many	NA	TGTGCCAGTACCCAGGGTGTGACTGAAGCTTTCTTT	CASTQGVTEAFF
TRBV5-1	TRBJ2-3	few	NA	TGCGCCAGCAGCTTGGCAGGATCCACAGATACGCAGTATTTT	CASSLAGSTDTQYF
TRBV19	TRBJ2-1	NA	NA	TGTGCCAGTAGTAGGGGCCAAGGGGTGAGCTCCTACAATGAGCAGTTCTTC	CASSRGQGVSSYNEQFF
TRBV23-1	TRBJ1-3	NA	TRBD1	TGCGCCAGCAGTCAGATGGACAGGGTAGACACCATATATTTT	CASSQMDRVDTIYF
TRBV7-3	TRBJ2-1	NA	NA	TGTGCCAGCAGCCCCTCTCCCAGCTCCTACAATGAGCAGTTCTTC	CASSPSPSSYNEQFF
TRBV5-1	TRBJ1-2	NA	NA	TGCGCCAGCAGCCCGGGGGAACGATTGTATGGCTACACCTTC	CASSPGERLYGYTF
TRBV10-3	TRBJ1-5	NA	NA	TGTGCCATCAGTGAGTCTGGCAGTAGCAATCAGCCCCAGCATTTT	CAISESGSSNQPQHF
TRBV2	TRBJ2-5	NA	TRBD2	TGTGCCAGCCGAGTAGCGGGTCGGGAGGGGGAGACCCAGTACTTC	CASRVAGREGETQYF
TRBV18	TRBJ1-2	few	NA	TGTGCCAGCTCACTTATCAGGGACCACTATGGCTACACCTTC	CASSLIRDHYGYTF
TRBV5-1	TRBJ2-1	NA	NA	TGCGCCAGCGGGCCAGGCGGAGAGAGAAATGAGCAGTTCTTC	CASGPGGERNEQFF
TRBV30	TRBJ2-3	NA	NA	TGTGCCTGGAGTGTAGGGTTCAGGGCTAGCACAGATACGCAGTATTTT	CAWSVGFRASTDTQYF
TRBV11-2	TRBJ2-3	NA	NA	TGTGCCAGCAGCGTAACCGGGACACTAGGTCCAGATACGCAGTATTTT	CASSVTGTLGPDTQYF
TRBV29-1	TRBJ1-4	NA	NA	TGCAGCGTTGAAAGGGTAGGGCAGGCTAATGAAAAACTGTTTTTT	CSVERVGQANEKLFF
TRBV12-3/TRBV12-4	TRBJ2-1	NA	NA	TGTGCCAGCATGCGGAAGTGGAATGAGCAGTTCTTC	CASMRKWNEQFF
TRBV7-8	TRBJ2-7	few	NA	TGTGCCAGCAGCCGGCCACCGGGGACGGGAGTATACGAGCAGTACTTC	CASSRPPGTGVYEQYF